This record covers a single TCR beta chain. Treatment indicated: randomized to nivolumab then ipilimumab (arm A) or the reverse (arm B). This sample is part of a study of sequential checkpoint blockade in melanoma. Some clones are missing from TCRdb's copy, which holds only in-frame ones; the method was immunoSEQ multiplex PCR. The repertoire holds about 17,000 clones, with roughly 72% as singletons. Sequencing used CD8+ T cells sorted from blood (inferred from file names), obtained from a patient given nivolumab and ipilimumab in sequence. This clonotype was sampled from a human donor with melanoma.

The CDR3 loop reads CASSLGAETYEQYF. DNA of the CDR3: TGTGCCAGCAGCTTAGGTGCGGAGACCTACGAGCAGTACTTC. The genes are TRBV7-9 and TRBJ2-7, with unresolved D. CDR3 length equals 14 residues. V was pared by 1 base and J by 2 bases, with 9 bases between. Germline assignment: CDR1 SEHNR and CDR2 FQNEAQ (reference sequence). Combining the CDR3 with reference TRBV7-9 and TRBJ2-7 gives the whole variable domain DTGVSQNPRHKITKRGQNVTFRCDPISEHNRLYWYRQTLGQGPEFLTYFQNEAQLEKSRLLSDRFSAERPKGSFSTLEIQRTEQGDSAMYLCASSLGAETYEQYFGPGTRLTVT.